This TCR beta chain was captured by sequencing in a study of shared clonotypes between healthy human individuals. Study-level findings and limits: Around 4.9% of naive CD4 clonotypes were shared across several donors.

Germline CDR1 SGDLS, CDR2 YYNGEE. The V gene lost 0 bases and the J gene lost 4 bases, with 14 bases spanning the gap. There are 15 residues in the CDR3. The method was immunoSEQ multiplex PCR; TCRdb's version includes in-frame clones alone and lacks a portion of them. The sample comprises about a million clones, 70% to 85% of which are singletons, and roughly 0.82% rests with the top ten. As for this clone: The antigen is not known.

In the CD4+ fraction, cells were divided into CD45RA+ naive and CD45RA-negative memory subsets. Sequencing was carried out using memory CD4+ T cells from PBMCs. This sample's subset: CD45RA-negative fraction. The chain has TRBV9 and TRBJ2-7; D may be TRBD2 (5 bases). The sequence was obtained from a man between 18 and 29 years old in good health. Some clones in this sample may be carry-over from other donors' samples. The CDR3 loop is CASSVDPQEAYEQYF. In nucleotides, the CDR3 is TGTGCCAGCAGCGTAGATCCCCAGGAGGCTTACGAGCAGTACTTC.